The next 17 T cell receptor beta chains were all read from a single sample in a study of blood T cell repertoires in COVID-19 (dated by TCRdb to 2018 to 2020). Library generation was performed with the immunoSEQ multiplex PCR assay. TCRdb obtained this table from immuneACCESS and retained in-frame rearrangements with V and J assigned. These tables miss some clones; where compared with another copy, unresolved V genes account for less than half of the shortfall, and the remainder is unexplained. Present in this sample are tens of thousands of clones, around 70% of which were seen just once. Approximately 40% of the sample lies in the top ten. The sample taken for sequencing was peripheral blood. These receptors were obtained from a woman of 80 years or more with acute or convalescent COVID-19.

The rearrangement joins TRBV4-3 to TRBJ1-2, with 10 bases identical to TRBD1. Germline V gene data show CDR1 as LGHNA and CDR2 as YSLEER. The trim removed 0 bases at V and 8 bases at J, leaving 6 bases unmatched. CDR3 length: 15 amino acids. Here the CDR3 reads CASSQEATGGLGYTF. DNA of the CDR3: TGCGCCAGCAGCCAAGAGGCGACAGGGGGCTTAGGCTACACCTTC.

The rearrangement links TRBV27 to TRBJ1-2; the match to TRBD1 covers 8 bases. Per germline, CDR1 MNHEY and CDR2 SMNVEV (reference sequence). J lost 8 bases, V lost 6 bases, and 8 bases had no gene match. The CDR3 has 13 amino acids. CDR3 sequence (DNA): TGTGCCAGCAGCGCAGGACAGGGTCGGGGCTACACCTTC. Protein product: CASSAGQGRGYTF.

The V call is TRBV7-3, the J call TRBJ2-3; weak D call: TRBD2 (5 bases). The germline gives CDR1 SGHTA, CDR2 FQGTGA. Deletions cut 5 bases from V and 5 bases from J, with 14 bases between. The CDR3 length is 14 residues. In DNA form, the CDR3 reads TGTGCCAGCAGCCGGGGAAACCGGGAAGATACGCAGTATTTT. Translated, it gives CASSRGNREDTQYF.

This clone has only one observation. The chain uses TRBV7-8 and TRBJ1-2; D perhaps matches TRBD1 (6 bases). Germline assignment: CDR1 SGHVS and CDR2 FQNEAQ. V lost 3 bases and J 1 base, leaving 15 bases between the germline ends. This CDR3 region has 16 residues. The CDR3 DNA reads TGTGCCAGCAGCTTCGGGACACCGTCAATTAACTATGGCTACACCTTC. Residues: CASSFGTPSINYGYTF.

V usage is TRBV9 and J usage is TRBJ1-6; D unresolved. The CDR3 loop spans 13 amino acids. Trimming pared 5 bases from V and 8 bases from J, leaving 11 bases between. The germline V gene encodes CDR1 SGDLS and CDR2 YYNGEE. CDR3 in amino acids: CASSISHDSPLHF. Here the CDR3 DNA reads TGTGCCAGCAGTATTAGCCATGATTCACCCCTCCACTTT.

CDR3 loop: CASRDRATDTQYF. The DNA for the CDR3 is TGTGCCAGCAGGGACAGGGCCACAGATACGCAGTATTTT. This chain joins TRBV2 and TRBJ2-3; TRBD1 aligns across 8 bases. The CDR3 is made up of 13 amino acids. The germline gives CDR1 SNHLY, CDR2 FYNNEI. V dropped 6 bases and J dropped 2; count of bases not matched to a gene: 1.

The chain has TRBV5-1 and TRBJ2-7; D is unresolved. CDR3 length: 13 amino acids. The germline gives CDR1 SGHRS, CDR2 YFSETQ. Trimming removed 1 base at V and 7 bases at J, with 12 bases between. CDR3 sequence (DNA): TGCGCCAGCAGCTTGATGAGCGCGGCAGAGCAGTACTTC. Translating it yields CASSLMSAAEQYF.

The V gene is TRBV6-5, the J gene TRBJ2-7; perhaps TRBD1 as D (5 bases). Germline lookup yields CDR1 MNHEY and CDR2 SVGAGI. There are 14 residues in the CDR3. Trimming pared 5 bases from V and 3 bases from J, leaving 14 bases between. The CDR3 protein is CASSQGLGDYEQYF. The CDR3 DNA follows: TGTGCCAGCAGTCAGGGATTAGGGGACTACGAGCAGTACTTC.

The chain uses TRBV7-2 and TRBJ1-1; D gene ambiguous. The V gene's germline CDR1 is SGHTA and CDR2 FQGNSA. V shed 1 base and J shed 4 bases, with 7 bases lying between them. The CDR3 runs to 13 residues. CDR3 region: CASSLVRGTEAFF. The CDR3 nucleotides are TGTGCCAGCAGCTTAGTCCGGGGCACTGAAGCTTTCTTT. The whole variable domain, remainder taken from reference TRBV7-2 and TRBJ1-1, is GAGVSQSPSNKVTEKGKDVELRCDPISGHTALYWYRQSLGQGLEFLIYFQGNSAPDKSGLPSDRFSAERTGGSVSTLTIQRTQQEDSAVYLCASSLVRGTEAFFGQGTRLTVV.

This clone is a singleton in its sample. V is TRBV6-5 and J is TRBJ1-6; no clear D. Germline assignment: CDR1 MNHEY and CDR2 SVGAGI. This CDR3 contains 14 residues. V dropped 8 bases and J dropped 6 bases, with 14 bases sitting between them. The CDR3 reads CASSTPGTNSPLHF. For the CDR3, the DNA is TGTGCCAGCTCGACACCAGGCACTAATTCACCCCTCCACTTT.

There are a few counts of this clone. The rearrangement uses TRBV30 and TRBJ1-2; D ambiguous. CDR1 and CDR2 (germline): GTSNPN, SVGIG (reference sequence). There are 13 residues in the CDR3. CDR3 DNA sequence: TGTGCGTCCAACCCAGGCTTCAACTATGGCTACACCTTC. Its translation: CASNPGFNYGYTF.

The V call is TRBV18, the J call TRBJ1-6, with 8 bases that match TRBD1. Germline CDR1 reads KGHSH; CDR2 reads LQKENI. Unmatched junction bases numbered 2, after V lost 2 bases and J lost 5 bases. This CDR3 has 15 amino acids. The CDR3 is CASSPTGQDNSPLHF. CDR3 nucleotide sequence: TGTGCCAGCTCACCAACGGGACAGGATAATTCACCCCTCCACTTT.

This chain joins TRBV9 and TRBJ2-5; D might be TRBD2 (6 bases). There are 16 residues in the CDR3. The V and J ends lost 4 bases and 1 base respectively, with 17 bases between them. In germline, CDR1 is SGDLS, CDR2 YYNGEE. This CDR3 reads CASSPGRLGTQETQYF. The CDR3 DNA reads as TGTGCCAGCAGCCCGGGGAGGCTAGGGACCCAAGAGACCCAGTACTTC.

J is TRBJ1-1 and V is TRBV6-8; TRBD1 matches 7 bases. Germline CDR1 and CDR2: MNHGY and SAAAGT. Germline trimming cut 8 bases from V and 6 bases from J; bases unmatched to any gene: 15. The CDR3 covers 15 residues. CDR3 loop: CASSPHRGNGAEAFF. In DNA, the CDR3 is TGTGCCAGCTCACCCCACAGGGGTAACGGAGCTGAAGCTTTCTTT.

This clone is a singleton in its sample. The chain has TRBV14 and TRBJ2-7; 7 bases align to TRBD1. V lost 3 bases, J lost 0 bases, and 2 bases stayed unmatched. Germline V lookup: CDR1 SGHDN, CDR2 FVKESK. The CDR3 has 14 residues. This CDR3 is CASSQAGGSYEQYF. The CDR3 DNA reads as TGTGCCAGCAGCCAGGCAGGGGGCTCCTACGAGCAGTACTTC. The whole variable domain, remainder taken from reference TRBV14 and TRBJ2-7, is EAGVTQFPSHSVIEKGQTVTLRCDPISGHDNLYWYRRVMGKEIKFLLHFVKESKQDESGMPNNRFLAERTGGTYSTLKVQPAELEDSGVYFCASSQAGGSYEQYFGPGTRLTVT.

The genes are TRBV4-1 and TRBJ1-5; 8 bases are shared with TRBD1. The CDR3 is 17 residues long. Germline CDR1 reads MGHRA; CDR2 reads YSYEKL. Unmatched junction bases numbered 11, after V lost 3 bases and J lost 4 bases. This CDR3 reads CASSQAWGRGRNQPQHF. CDR3 sequence (DNA): TGCGCCAGCAGCCAGGCCTGGGGCAGGGGGCGGAATCAGCCCCAGCATTTT.

V gene TRBV7-2 combines with J gene TRBJ2-3, with unresolved D. V was trimmed by 1 base and J by 3 bases, leaving 5 bases between them. Germline CDR1 reads SGHTA; CDR2 reads FQGNSA. This CDR3 contains 13 residues. The CDR3, as DNA: TGTGCCAGCAGCTTAGACTATACAGATACGCAGTATTTT. Translated: CASSLDYTDTQYF.